The 20 T cell receptor beta chains below all came from one sample that was sequenced in a study of molecular identifiers for immune sequencing clone quantification. TCRdb re-called the PCR reads with MiXCR, one entry per CDR3 protein. The profile covers roughly 320,000 distinct CDR3 sequences, with roughly a quarter appearing a single time and 0.74% taken by the ten largest. The sequencing sample was made of naive CD8+ T cells from blood, with Jurkat cell RNA spiked in. Specified subset: FACS-sorted CD8+CD4-CCR7+CD45RA+ naive T cells. These receptor sequences come from a human donor in good health. Some libraries in this study had Jurkat cell RNA spiked in.

The rearrangement links TRBV20-1 to TRBJ2-3; D is perhaps TRBD2 (7 bases). The CDR3 extends over 14 amino acids. From germline, CDR1 is DFQATT and CDR2 SNEGSKA (reference sequence). Trimming stripped 6 bases from V and 5 bases from J, with 18 bases between. The CDR3 loop is CSAEGGEFIDTQYF. Here the CDR3 DNA reads TGCAGTGCGGAGGGGGGGGAATTCATAGATACGCAGTATTTT.

This sequence joins TRBV10-3 and TRBJ2-2; 12 bases align to TRBD2. V was pared by 2 bases and J by 3 bases, with 13 bases of the junction left unmatched. This CDR3 has 20 amino acids. Germline V gene lookup returns CDR1 ENHRY and CDR2 SYGVKD. CDR3 protein: CAISEPLAGGPGGYTGELFF. The CDR3 bases are TGTGCCATCAGTGAGCCCCTAGCGGGAGGGCCGGGCGGCTACACCGGGGAGCTGTTTTTT.

A remark on this clonotype: This likely comes from a read error, as the CDR3 has no conserved phenylalanine or tryptophan at its end. CDR3 residues: CASSQVGQGFQPQHL. The CDR3 DNA is TGCGCCAGCAGCCAAGTTGGACAGGGGTTCCAGCCCCAGCATTTA. The V gene is TRBV4-1, the J gene TRBJ1-5, with 9 bases that match TRBD1. CDR3 length: 15 residues. The V and J ends lost 1 base and 7 bases, in that order; junction bases with no gene match: 5. CDR1 and CDR2 (germline): MGHRA, YSYEKL.

Worth noting for this clonotype: This could be a read error, since a much larger clone is one nucleotide away. This chain connects TRBV4-2 to TRBJ2-5; D tentatively reads TRBD1 or TRBD2 (5 bases each). Germline CDR1 LGHNA, CDR2 YNFKEQ. The CDR3 has 15 amino acids. CDR3 residues: CASGQPGRNQETQYF. The CDR3 DNA follows: TGTGCCAGCGGCCAACCGGGGCGTAACCAAGAGACCCAGTACTTC.

There are a few counts of this clonotype. The chain uses TRBV21-1 and TRBJ2-5; the listed D gene, TRBD2, was not tested against the DNA. TRBV21-1 is labeled a pseudogene. The CDR3 runs 17 residues. CDR3 protein: CASSKIGGTSEQETQYF. The DNA of the CDR3 is TGTGCCAGCAGCAAAATAGGGGGGACTAGCGAACAAGAGACCCAGTACTTC.

About this clonotype: A single base separates this from a much larger clone, so it may be a read error. The chain uses TRBV4-3 and TRBJ2-7, with 7 bases identical to TRBD1. This CDR3 region has 16 residues. Germline trimming cut 0 bases from V and 5 bases from J; bases unmatched to any gene: 10. Germline values: CDR1 LGHNA, CDR2 YSLEER. The CDR3 coding sequence is TGCGCCAGCAGCCAAGATCACTTCGGGACAGTCAACGAGCAGTACTTC. It codes for CASSQDHFGTVNEQYF.

This chain uses TRBV4-1 with TRBJ2-5, with D perhaps being TRBD1 or TRBD2 (5 bases each). The CDR3 has 14 amino acids. Trimming stripped 4 bases from V and 4 bases from J, with 13 bases between. The germline CDR1 and CDR2 sequences are MGHRA and YSYEKL. The CDR3 region has the DNA TGCGCCAGCAGCCCCCCCTATGGGGGAGAGACCCAGTACTTC. Amino acids: CASSPPYGGETQYF.

With regard to this clonotype: One base away lies a much larger clone, so this may be a sequencing read error. The chain links TRBV12-3 or TRBV12-4 to TRBJ1-6; 7 nucleotides align to TRBD1. The CDR3 is 15 residues long. V lost 5 bases and J lost 9; bases outside the gene matches: 10. CDR3 region: CASSLSTGILSPLHF. The CDR3 nucleotides read TGTGCCAGCAGTCTGTCGACAGGGATACTTTCACCCCTCCACTTT.

This clonotype was found once. At one of its ends the junction is not consistent with the germline gene, which may arise from a read error. This chain uses TRBV2 with TRBJ1-1; D might be TRBD1 (5 bases). Germline CDR1 SNHLY, CDR2 FYNNEI. The CDR3 has 13 residues. CDR3 protein: CASGGVGNTEASF. The CDR3 DNA reads as TGTGCCAGCGGGGGGGTCGGAAACACTGAAGCTTCCTTT.

This clonotype was recorded at least ten times. The chain couples TRBV4-3 to TRBJ2-7; D might be TRBD2 (6 bases). This CDR3 has 15 residues. Germline values: CDR1 LGHNA, CDR2 YSLEER. With 0 bases removed from V and 4 bases from J, the gap between germline ends came to 13 bases. CDR3 region: CASSQDWDWRYEQYF. Written as DNA, the CDR3 is TGCGCCAGCAGCCAAGATTGGGACTGGCGATACGAGCAGTACTTC.

This clonotype was seen at least ten times. This chain connects TRBV16 to TRBJ2-6; D unclear. CDR1 KGHSY and CDR2 FQNENV come from the germline V gene. Trimming took 2 bases from V and 0 from J, leaving 2 bases between them. CDR3 length equals 14 residues. The DNA for the CDR3 is TGTGCCAGCAGCCAAAGCTCTGGGGCCAACGTCCTGACTTTC. This codes for CASSQSSGANVLTF. Variable domain in full (rest from reference TRBV16 and TRBJ2-6): GEEVAQTPKHLVRGEGQKAKLYCAPIKGHSYVFWYQQVLKNEFKFLISFQNENVFDETGMPKERFSAKCLPNSPCSLEIQATKLEDSAVYFCASSQSSGANVLTFGAGSRLTVL.

The CDR3 is CASSDGQGGQPQHF. For the CDR3, the DNA is TGTGCCAGCAGTGACGGACAGGGAGGGCAGCCCCAGCATTTT. This chain connects TRBV6-1 to TRBJ1-5, with TRBD1 matching 8 bases. The junction had 5 bases not matched to a gene; V was cut back by 3 bases and J by 7 bases. Germline V gene sequence: CDR1 MNHNS, CDR2 SASEGT. This CDR3 is 14 amino acids long.

This clonotype was detected ten times or more. The genes are TRBV4-1 and TRBJ2-7; the D gene is possibly TRBD2 (5 bases). V lost 1 base, J lost 0 bases, and 10 bases lay in between. CDR3 length: 15 residues. The V gene's germline CDR1 is MGHRA and CDR2 YSYEKL. This CDR3 is CASSQVEGSSYEQYF. CDR3 nucleotides: TGCGCCAGCAGCCAAGTAGAGGGTAGCTCCTACGAGCAGTACTTC.

This clonotype came up many times. The CDR3 sequence is CASSEIPPAPGQPLVSEAFF. CDR3 in DNA: TGCGCCAGCAGCGAAATCCCACCCGCACCGGGACAGCCCCTAGTATCTGAAGCTTTCTTT. J is TRBJ1-1 and V is TRBV5-1, with TRBD1 matching over 7 bases. Looked up from germline, CDR1 is SGHRS and CDR2 is YFSETQ. V dropped 4 bases and J dropped 6; count of bases not matched to a gene: 27. The CDR3 extends over 20 amino acids. The variable domain in full, with the rest retrieved from reference TRBV5-1 and TRBJ1-1, is KAGVTQTPRYLIKTRGQQVTLSCSPISGHRSVSWYQQTPGQGLQFLFEYFSETQRNKGNFPGRFSGRQFSNSRSEMNVSTLELGDSALYLCASSEIPPAPGQPLVSEAFFGQGTRLTVV.

This clonotype appeared many times. This chain joins TRBV30 and TRBJ1-1; D gene unclear. CDR1 is GTSNPN, CDR2 SVGIG, per germline (reference sequence). The CDR3 totals 13 residues. The V end was cut by 0 bases, the J end by 0 bases, with 5 bases between. The CDR3 DNA is TGTGCCTGGAGTGTACCAATGAACACTGAAGCTTTCTTT. Its protein is CAWSVPMNTEAFF.

This clonotype appeared a few times. V and J are TRBV7-9 and TRBJ1-4; the match to TRBD1 covers 8 bases. After removal of 5 bases from V and 6 bases from J, the junction contained 5 bases not matched to a gene. CDR3 length: 14 residues. Per germline, CDR1 SEHNR and CDR2 FQNEAQ (reference sequence). The chain's CDR3 is CASSGRGLDEKLFF. The CDR3 nucleotides are TGTGCCAGCAGCGGCAGGGGGCTCGATGAAAAACTGTTTTTT.

In nucleotides, the CDR3 is TGTGCCAGCAGCCTAAGTGGTGAAGGGAGGCACACCGGGGAGCTGTTTTTT. It encodes CASSLSGEGRHTGELFF. V usage is TRBV9 and J usage is TRBJ2-2; D possibly corresponds to TRBD2 (6 bases). CDR3 size: 17 residues. V was trimmed by 4 bases and J by 3 bases, leaving 19 bases between them. Germline V gives CDR1 SGDLS, CDR2 YYNGEE.

This clonotype appeared many times. J is TRBJ2-7 and V is TRBV29-1; 10 bases fit TRBD2. In germline, CDR1 is SQVTM, CDR2 ANQGSEA. V dropped 3 bases and J dropped 0; count of bases not matched to a gene: 5. This CDR3 comprises 15 residues. For the CDR3, the DNA is TGCAGCGTTGATACACTAGCGGGGAACTCCTACGAGCAGTACTTC. This sequence encodes CSVDTLAGNSYEQYF.

The chain links TRBV28 to TRBJ1-1; the D is unclear. The length of the CDR3 is 16 residues. Germline CDR1 reads MDHEN; CDR2 reads SYDVKM. The V end was cut by 5 bases, the J end by 1 base, with 17 bases between. The CDR3 region is CASSPVGRHRNTEAFF. DNA for the CDR3: TGTGCCAGCAGTCCCGTCGGGCGGCACCGGAACACTGAAGCTTTCTTT.

Comment on this clonotype: As the CDR3 is not closed by the conserved phenylalanine or tryptophan, this likely results from a read error. The chain carries TRBV7-9 and TRBJ2-7; D gene uncertain. The CDR3 sequence is 13 residues long. Germline V gives CDR1 SEHNR, CDR2 FQNEAQ (reference sequence). Trimming took off 2 bases at V and 6 bases at J, with 11 bases between the two ends. The DNA for the CDR3 is TGTGCCAGCAGCTTACCCTCTACCTCCGAGCAGTACCTC. This encodes CASSLPSTSEQYL.